This T cell receptor (beta chain) was recovered during a study of cytomegalovirus exposure and HLA in healthy donors. The study's findings and limits: In a later analysis, first-cohort TCR clusters were found to tend to co-occur in the 130 or so validation repertoires.

To note about this clone: Its antigen is still unknown.

TCRdb keeps only in-frame clones here, not all; method: immunoSEQ multiplex PCR. The data contain roughly 70,000 clones, about 82% of them seen just once; the ten biggest clones take up around 2.9%. The trim removed 0 bases at V and 8 bases at J, leaving 9 bases unmatched. Per the germline V gene, CDR1 is LGHNA and CDR2 is YNFKEQ. The CDR3 has 16 residues. This chain connects TRBV4-2 to TRBJ2-2; 7 bases map to TRBD1. The sequence was obtained from a man aged 30 to 39 in good health and CMV-seronegative. Specimen: PBMCs. CDR3 protein: CASSQEIGTVKGELFF. In DNA form, the CDR3 reads TGTGCCAGCAGCCAAGAAATAGGGACAGTCAAAGGGGAGCTGTTTTTT.